This TCR beta chain appears in the sequencing data of a study of identical twins. TCRdb redid the calling of the 5' RACE reads with MiXCR, one entry per CDR3 protein. The repertoire holds some 1,700,000 distinct CDR3 sequences, with about 32% as singletons. This CDR3 is 16 amino acids long. V dropped 3 bases and J dropped 1; count of bases not matched to a gene: 4. CDR1 and CDR2 from the germline V gene are SGHDT and YYEEEE. The source is a newborn girl in good health. The chain carries TRBV5-6 and TRBJ2-3; 11 bases line up with TRBD2. The material sequenced was cord blood. This CDR3 reads CASSWELAGGTDTQYF. The CDR3, as DNA: TGTGCCAGCAGCTGGGAACTAGCGGGGGGCACAGATACGCAGTATTTT.